Here is one T cell receptor (beta chain) with its context. Its antigen is as yet unknown. Naivety among CD8 cells was defined by CD45RO negativity and positive CCR7 selection, thereby excluding terminally differentiated effector memory CD45RA+ cells. Here immunoSEQ multiplex PCR was the method, and the copy in TCRdb shows in-frame clones only, minus some. In the table there are over 2 million clones, about 94% of which are singletons. The source of the sample is a study of shared clonotypes between healthy human individuals. Trimming took off 0 bases at V and 11 bases at J, with 9 bases between the two ends. Germline assignment: CDR1 SGHNT and CDR2 YYREEE (reference sequence). The CDR3 consists of 12 residues. Whole-study findings and limits: The study generally estimated greater richness for naive than memory subsets.

The V call is TRBV5-4, the J call TRBJ2-1; no clear D gene. This receptor was identified in a man aged 18-30 years in good health. Specimen: naive CD8+ T cells sorted from blood. CDR3 bases: TGTGCCAGCAGCTTGGACTGGGAAAAGCAGTTCTTC. Translating gives CASSLDWEKQFF.